These 7 T cell receptor beta chains came from one sample sequenced in a study of blood T cell repertoires in COVID-19. Data came from immunoSEQ multiplex PCR; TCRdb stores just in-frame clones and leaves some out. The repertoire consists of some 190,000 clones, with 88% occurring once and the leading ten covering 4.4%. The sample was peripheral blood. Receptors were obtained from a human donor in a cohort sampled during active COVID-19.

The V and J genes are TRBV7-8 and TRBJ1-5; D gene ambiguous. V lost 3 bases, J lost 4 bases, and 7 bases lay in between. This CDR3 has 13 amino acids. The germline CDR1 and CDR2 sequences are SGHVS and FQNEAQ. The DNA of the CDR3 is TGTGCCAGCAGCTTGGCCCTTAATCAGCCCCAGCATTTT. It codes for CASSLALNQPQHF.

The chain employs TRBV7-2 and TRBJ2-1; 7 bases map to TRBD2. There are 14 residues in the CDR3. CDR1 and CDR2 from the germline V gene are SGHTA and FQGNSA. J gave up 9 bases and V 3 bases, and 8 bases lay outside the gene matches. The CDR3 loop reads CASSFGLETTEQFF. As DNA, the CDR3 is TGTGCCAGCAGCTTTGGACTAGAGACTACTGAGCAGTTCTTC.

The chain couples TRBV9 to TRBJ2-3, with a tentative D call TRBD2 (5 bases). Germline V lookup: CDR1 SGDLS, CDR2 YYNGEE. The CDR3 contains 16 residues. Trimming removed 1 base from V and 1 base from J, with 13 bases in between. Written as DNA, the CDR3 is TGTGCCAGCAGCGTAAGAAGCGGAGATGGCACAGATACGCAGTATTTT. This translates into CASSVRSGDGTDTQYF.

V gene TRBV6-1 combines with J gene TRBJ2-2; TRBD2 aligns across 9 bases. CDR3 length equals 15 residues. Germline assignment: CDR1 MNHNS and CDR2 SASEGT. The junction had 3 bases not matched to a gene; V was cut back by 3 bases and J by 4 bases. The chain's CDR3 is CASSEGLARTGELFF. Here the CDR3 DNA reads TGTGCCAGCAGTGAGGGACTAGCCCGCACCGGGGAGCTGTTTTTT.

The rearrangement uses TRBV9 and TRBJ1-4, with 9 bases fitting TRBD1. V lost 0 bases to trimming and J lost 1 base; unmatched junction nucleotides: 1. CDR3 length: 16 residues. Germline CDR1 and CDR2: SGDLS and YYNGEE. The DNA for the CDR3 is TGTGCCAGCAGCGTAGGACAGGGGGGAACTAATGAAAAACTGTTTTTT. Protein: CASSVGQGGTNEKLFF.

The chain recombines TRBV2 with TRBJ2-2; D ambiguous. This CDR3 contains 15 residues. Trimming removed 1 base from V and 6 bases from J, with 12 bases in between. Germline CDR1 SNHLY, CDR2 FYNNEI. The CDR3 DNA is TGTGCCAGCAGTGAAGGGGTGATGGGCCCCGGGGAGCTGTTTTTT. Amino acid sequence: CASSEGVMGPGELFF.

This chain joins TRBV27 and TRBJ1-6; no clear D gene. V lost 7 bases to trimming and J lost 7 bases, with 17 bases between them. CDR3 length: 15 amino acids. The germline V gene has CDR1 MNHEY and CDR2 SMNVEV (reference sequence). CDR3 sequence reads: CASTSTGRRNSPLHF. The CDR3 nucleotides are TGTGCCAGCACCTCCACGGGGAGAAGGAATTCACCCCTCCACTTT.